The text below deals with one T cell receptor (beta chain). This specimen belongs to a study of blood T cell repertoires in COVID-19. In the study overall: From the United States, Italy and Spain came samples of acute and convalescent COVID-19. Sources were T cells, B-cell-depleted T cells, or PBMCs; the material itself was cDNA or gDNA.

Authors' data handling: Reference gene primer amplification gave estimated nucleated cell counts. TCRdb's table, derived via immunoSEQ multiplex PCR, lists solely in-frame clones and lacks some. The D gene and trimming were derived from the DNA, and the V and J assignments and clone size from that table. The sample has over 150,000 clones, approximately 84% seen once. Germline V gene lookup returns CDR1 LNHNV and CDR2 YYDKDF (reference sequence). The trim removed 1 base at V and 1 base at J, leaving 4 bases unmatched. The CDR3 loop spans 16 amino acids. V and J are TRBV15 and TRBJ2-7, with 10 bases that match TRBD1. The clonotype was recovered from a woman aged 80 or over with COVID-19, enrolled during active disease. The sample was peripheral blood. CDR3 in DNA: TGTGCCACCAGCAGAGGAGGGACAGGGGTTTCCTACGAGCAGTACTTC. Its protein is CATSRGGTGVSYEQYF.